The entry below gives a single TCR beta chain sequence along with its context. Its antigen remains unidentified. The authors reverse transcribed all of the isolated RNA, so sequencing captured expressed TCRB transcripts. Some clones are missing from TCRdb's copy, which holds only in-frame ones; the method was immunoSEQ multiplex PCR. The sample consists of 360,000 or so clones, roughly a fifth of them appearing once. The V gene's germline CDR1 is LNHDA and CDR2 SQIVND (reference sequence). This CDR3 is built from 14 residues. Trimming took off 7 bases at V and 2 bases at J, with 14 bases between the two ends. The data were taken from a study of beta chain features in type 1 diabetes. Study-level points and caveats: The study found that naive, central memory and Treg TCRB repertoires appeared more similar in patients than in healthy donors. All four CD4+ subsets of Type 1 diabetes patients contained TCRB CDR3s that were moderately but significantly shorter. For patients and controls alike, PCR might favor shorter templates to the same degree.

Markers CD45RO/CCR7/CD25/CD127/CD95/CD27 served to sort CD4+ naive, central memory, regulatory and stem cell-like memory cells. The sequenced sample consisted of naive CD4+ T cells from blood. The gene calls are TRBV19 and TRBJ1-2, with D unclear. This TCR was recovered from a woman aged 18 to 35 in good health. The chain's CDR3 is CASTSLGDNYGYTF. DNA of the CDR3: TGTGCCAGTACCTCATTAGGAGACAACTATGGCTACACCTTC.